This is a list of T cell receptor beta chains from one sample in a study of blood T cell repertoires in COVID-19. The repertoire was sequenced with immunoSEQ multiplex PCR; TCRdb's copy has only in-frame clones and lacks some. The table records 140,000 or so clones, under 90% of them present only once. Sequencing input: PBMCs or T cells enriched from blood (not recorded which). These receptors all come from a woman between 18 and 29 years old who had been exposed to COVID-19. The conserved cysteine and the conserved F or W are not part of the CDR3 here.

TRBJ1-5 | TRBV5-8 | ASSWEGSDQPQH
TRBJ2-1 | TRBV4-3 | ASSHADFYNEQF
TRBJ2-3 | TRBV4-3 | ASSQEFGDRNTDTQY
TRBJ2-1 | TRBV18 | ASSPGQASYNEQF
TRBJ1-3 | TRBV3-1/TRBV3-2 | ASSQENYGGNTIY
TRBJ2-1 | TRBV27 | ASSFGLAAFNNEQF
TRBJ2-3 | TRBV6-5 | ASSLGQGGTDTQY
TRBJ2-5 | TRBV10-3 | ATLTPGSGETQY
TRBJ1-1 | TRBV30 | AWAQGVNTEAF
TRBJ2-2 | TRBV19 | ASRDTNTGELF
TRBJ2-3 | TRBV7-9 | ASRRTGEPDTQY
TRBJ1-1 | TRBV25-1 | ASSEDLDRAAF
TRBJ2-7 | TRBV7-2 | ASSLAGGSSYEQY
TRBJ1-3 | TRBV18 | ASSPQGFSGNTIY
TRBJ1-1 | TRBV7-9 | ASSFGQGEAF
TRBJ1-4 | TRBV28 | ASTGEKLF
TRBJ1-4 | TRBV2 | ATTNRFGEKLF
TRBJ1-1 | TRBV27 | ASSALGSTEAF
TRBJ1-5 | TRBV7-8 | ASSLEGGGNQPQH
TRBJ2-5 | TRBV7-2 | ASSSGGGGETQY
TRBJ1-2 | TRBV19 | ASKRYSSNYGYT
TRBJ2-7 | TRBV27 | ASRTSASSYEQY
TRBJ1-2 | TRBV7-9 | ASSLADRESGGYT
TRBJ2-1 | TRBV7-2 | ASSPIGGNGEQF
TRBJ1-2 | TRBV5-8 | ASTPWDSLLGYT
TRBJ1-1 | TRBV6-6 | ASRGQYTEAF
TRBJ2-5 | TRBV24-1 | ATSDRQGAEETQY
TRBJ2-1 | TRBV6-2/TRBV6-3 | ASTPGRARDEQF
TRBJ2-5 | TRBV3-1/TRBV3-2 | ASSQQWGGETQY
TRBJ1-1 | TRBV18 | ASSPRRAF
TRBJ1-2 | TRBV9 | ASSPGSSSPYGYT
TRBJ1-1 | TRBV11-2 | ASSTPYFRGTEAF
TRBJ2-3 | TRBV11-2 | ASSPGADTQY
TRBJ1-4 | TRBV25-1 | ASMGSSNEKLF
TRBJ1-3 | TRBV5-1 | ASSLVAGSGNTIY
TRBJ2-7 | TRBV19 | ASINTGTGTYEQY
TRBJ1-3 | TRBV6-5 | ASHGQGPGNTIY
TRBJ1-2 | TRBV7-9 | ASSIRGTWAYGYT
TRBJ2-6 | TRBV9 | ASSTSGRGPNVLT
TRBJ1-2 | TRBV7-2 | ASSPWSGGSTNYGYT
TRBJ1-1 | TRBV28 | ASRIRQGVLGLEAF
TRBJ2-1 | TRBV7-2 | ASSPQGPRQGAYNEQF
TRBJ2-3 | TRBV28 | ASSPEQDTQY
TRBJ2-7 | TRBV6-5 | ASSSSGGRGYEQY
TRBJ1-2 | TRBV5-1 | ASSLEGRTSGTANYGYT
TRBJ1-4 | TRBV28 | ASSGTLKKLF
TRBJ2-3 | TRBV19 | ASSSVTDTQY
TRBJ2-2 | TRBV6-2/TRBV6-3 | ASSYPGTGNTGELF
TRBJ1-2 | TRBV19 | ASSINGADGYT
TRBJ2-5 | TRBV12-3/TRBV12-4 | ASRRTGGETQY
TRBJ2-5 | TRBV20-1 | SASGGETQY
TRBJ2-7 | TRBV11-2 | ASRRPGQGAPTEQY
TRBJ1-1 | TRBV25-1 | ASAGQTMNTEAF
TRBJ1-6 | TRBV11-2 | ASSLSIAGLNSPLH
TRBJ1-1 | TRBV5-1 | ASSSGTGMNTEAF
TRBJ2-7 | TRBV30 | AWSVSGSTSRY
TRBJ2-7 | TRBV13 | ASSLKGSSYEQY